Given below is one T cell receptor (beta chain) in context. This entry comes from a study of blood T cells in healthy people across ages. CDR3 length equals 15 residues. Germline V gene lookup returns CDR1 SGDLS and CDR2 YYNGEE. Trimming removed 7 bases at V and 9 bases at J, with 23 bases between. Collection of 8.5 to 10 milliliters of peripheral blood was performed for each donor. Each sample used at least 7 million PBMCs. Sample-barcoded 5' priming and a J-beta primer mix drove a second PCR of roughly 6 to 12 cycles. In TCRdb, the 5' RACE reads were re-called with MiXCR into one record per CDR3 protein. The data hold under 800,000 distinct CDR3 sequences, with about 42% observed a single time.

The chain couples TRBV9 to TRBJ2-1; D possibly uses TRBD1 or TRBD2 (6 bases each). The sequenced material came from blood. The TCR sequence derives from a woman in her sixties or seventies in good health. CDR3 DNA sequence: TGTGCCAGCTCCGAGGGGGGCCCCCAAGTCGGTGAGCAGTTCTTC. This encodes CASSEGGPQVGEQFF.